The 26 T cell receptor beta chains below all came from one sample that was sequenced in a study of T cell clonality in common variable immunodeficiency. Data came from immunoSEQ multiplex PCR; TCRdb stores just in-frame clones and leaves some out. The sample lists about 52,000 clones, none appearing once, the ten largest making up 1.8%. Sequencing input: peripheral blood mononuclear cells. The receptors originated from a person between 18 and 75 years old in good health.

This clone has ten or more counts. The CDR3 end falls 3 residues outside the read, so it is completed with the germline J gene. The chain uses TRBV20-1 and TRBJ2-3, with D perhaps being TRBD1 or TRBD2 (5 bases each). This CDR3 has 14 amino acids. Germline loops: CDR1 DFQATT, CDR2 SNEGSKA (reference sequence). The CDR3 is CSAPSVGLWETQYF. The covered CDR3 bases are TGCAGTGCTCCCTCGGTGGGGCTTTGGGAGACG.

This clone was seen many times. The CDR3 end lies 3 residues beyond the end of the read and is filled in from the germline J gene. The chain joins TRBV5-1 to TRBJ2-7, with 7 bases lining up with TRBD1. V lost 4 bases, J lost 6 bases, and 19 bases stayed unmatched. The CDR3 runs 17 residues. Germline V gene data show CDR1 as SGHRS and CDR2 as YFSETQ. The CDR3 region is CASSTGRQGLNLREQYF. Partial CDR3 DNA: TGCGCCAGCAGCACGGGTAGACAGGGTCTTAATCTTCGCGAG. Full variable domain (rest looked up from reference TRBV5-1 and TRBJ2-7): KAGVTQTPRYLIKTRGQQVTLSCSPISGHRSVSWYQQTPGQGLQFLFEYFSETQRNKGNFPGRFSGRQFSNSRSEMNVSTLELGDSALYLCASSTGRQGLNLREQYFGPGTRLTVT.

This clone has a count of ten or more. The CDR3 end falls 3 residues outside the read, so it is completed with the germline J gene. J is TRBJ2-2 and V is TRBV5-4, with 15 nucleotides matching TRBD2. The CDR3 has 16 amino acids. V gave up 5 bases and J gave up 5 bases; unmatched junction bases: 4. The germline CDR1 and CDR2 sequences are SGHNT and YYREEE (reference sequence). CDR3 DNA (partial): TGTGCCAGCAGTGGGGGGACTAGCGGGAGGACCGGGGAG. Residues: CASSGGTSGRTGE. The full CDR3 sequence reads CASSGGTSGRTGELFF.

This clone is termed medium-sized. CDR3 amino acids: CATSRDWDRHQETQYF. The part of the CDR3 DNA that was read is TGTGCCACCAGCAGAGATTGGGACAGGCATCAAGAGACC. The gene calls are TRBV15 and TRBJ2-5; 8 nucleotides agree with TRBD1. The CDR3 goes on 3 residues after the read ends, and that part is filled in from the germline J gene. CDR1 and CDR2 (germline): LNHNV, YYDKDF (reference sequence). After removal of 0 bases from V and 2 bases from J, the junction contained 5 bases not matched to a gene. The CDR3 contains 16 residues.

About this clone: Sequencing ends 3 residues short of the CDR3 end; the germline J gene provides the rest. This chain joins TRBV7-2 and TRBJ1-6; D remains ambiguous. CDR1 and CDR2 (germline): SGHTA, FQGNSA. This CDR3 contains 15 residues. V lost 6 bases to trimming and J lost 4 bases, with 13 bases between them. The CDR3 is CASRLNSVYNSPLHF. CDR3 bases read: TGTGCCAGCAGATTAAATTCGGTATATAATTCACCC.

Only a few counts were recorded for this clone. The read finishes 3 residues shy of the CDR3 end, and the germline J gene is used to complete it. This sequence joins TRBV18 and TRBJ2-3; weak D call: TRBD2 (6 bases). Germline values: CDR1 KGHSH, CDR2 LQKENI. This CDR3 contains 13 residues. The sequenced CDR3 bases are TGTGCCAGCTCACTCGGGACTGGGGAGACG. Translated, it gives CASSLGTGET. The full CDR3 sequence reads CASSLGTGETQYF.

This clone was observed at least ten times. The CDR3 goes on 3 residues after the read ends, and that part is filled in from the germline J gene. The genes are TRBV18 and TRBJ1-1; TRBD1 might be the D (5 bases). The ends were cut back, 1 base at V and 4 bases at J, with 16 bases in the middle. Germline V gives CDR1 KGHSH, CDR2 LQKENI. The CDR3 has 16 residues. The covered CDR3 bases are TGTGCCAGCTCACCACGCGACAGCTCCGATGGCACTGAA. Its translation: CASSPRDSSDGTE. The full-length CDR3 reads as CASSPRDSSDGTEAFF.

This clone was detected ten times or more. The CDR3 end lies 3 residues beyond the end of the read and is filled in from the germline J gene. The genes are TRBV20-1 and TRBJ1-5; the D gene is possibly TRBD1 (5 bases). The CDR3 spans 14 residues. Trimming removed 6 bases from V and 5 bases from J, with 17 bases in between. The germline V gene has CDR1 DFQATT and CDR2 SNEGSKA (reference sequence). CDR3 DNA (partial): TGCAGTGCCCGGACGGTAAAGGGGCATCAGCCC. This encodes CSARTVKGHQP. The CDR3 reads in full as CSARTVKGHQPQHF.

This clone has at least ten counts. Coverage ceases 3 residues before the CDR3 finishes, and the germline J gene fills in the end. The gene calls are TRBV29-1 and TRBJ2-2, with D hard to call. This CDR3 has 12 residues. The V end was cut by 4 bases, the J end by 7 bases, with 10 bases between. Germline V gene data show CDR1 as SQVTM and CDR2 as ANQGSEA. CDR3 amino acids: CSVAPPGGELFF. CDR3 DNA, as far as it was read: TGCAGCGTTGCCCCGCCGGGCGGGGAG.

This clone was seen many times. Mismatch with germline at one junction end may stem from a read error. The read ends 3 residues shy of where the CDR3 ends; the end is completed using the germline J gene. The chain is built from TRBV4-2 and TRBJ1-1, with TRBD1 as a possible D gene (6 bases). Germline V gene lookup returns CDR1 LGHNA and CDR2 YNFKEQ. This CDR3 contains 18 residues. The CDR3 sequence: CASSQGAPLTGGNTEAFF. The covered CDR3 bases are TGCGCCAGCAGCCAAGGGGCCCCACTGACAGGCGGGAACACTGAA.

The table lists this clone with a few counts. Coverage ceases 3 residues before the CDR3 finishes, and the germline J gene fills in the end. The chain has TRBV7-9 and TRBJ1-4; D unclear. The CDR3 has 14 amino acids. V gave up 1 base and J gave up 7 bases, with 10 bases separating them. CDR1 is SEHNR, CDR2 FQNEAQ, per germline (reference sequence). The CDR3 DNA, read in part, is TGTGCCAGCAGCTTAGAAAGGGTTGGTGAAAAA. Translated: CASSLERVGEK. The entire CDR3 protein reads CASSLERVGEKLFF.

This clone was counted ten times or more. The sequenced fragment ends 3 residues before the CDR3 boundary, so the rest is inferred from the germline J gene. The chain has TRBV20-1 and TRBJ1-6; weak D call: TRBD1 (5 bases). CDR1 is DFQATT and CDR2 is SNEGSKA in the germline V gene (reference sequence). The CDR3 is 14 amino acids. The ends were cut back, 4 bases at V and 5 bases at J, with 12 bases in the middle. The part of the CDR3 DNA that was read is TGCAGTGCTATACGGGGACTTGATAATTCACCC. It yields the protein CSAIRGLDNSP. From start to end, the CDR3 is CSAIRGLDNSPLHF.

This clone occurred many times. The read terminates 3 residues ahead of where the CDR3 ends, so the germline J gene completes it. J is TRBJ1-2 and V is TRBV16, with 11 bases lining up with TRBD1. Trimming cost V 4 bases and J 3 bases; bases outside gene matches: 10. Germline V gene data show CDR1 as KGHSY and CDR2 as FQNENV. This CDR3 comprises 17 residues. CDR3 sequence: CASSPIRGQGVDYGYTF. The DNA read from the CDR3 is TGTGCCAGCAGCCCAATACGGGGACAGGGGGTTGACTATGGC. The full variable domain, its missing parts supplied by reference TRBV16 and TRBJ1-2, is GEEVAQTPKHLVRGEGQKAKLYCAPIKGHSYVFWYQQVLKNEFKFLISFQNENVFDETGMPKERFSAKCLPNSPCSLEIQATKLEDSAVYFCASSPIRGQGVDYGYTFGSGTRLTVV.

About this clone itself: The read ends 3 residues early relative to the CDR3; the germline J gene fills the gap. The chain joins TRBV18 to TRBJ1-1; possible D gene TRBD1, 5 bases. Trimming took 3 bases from V and 1 from J, leaving 15 bases between them. Germline V lookup: CDR1 KGHSH, CDR2 LQKENI. The CDR3 sequence is 16 residues long. CDR3 in amino acids: CASSPGKVGGNTEAFF. The DNA read from the CDR3 is TGTGCCAGCTCACCCGGAAAGGTGGGGGGGAACACTGAA.

The table lists this clone with a few counts. The read terminates 3 residues ahead of where the CDR3 ends, so the germline J gene completes it. The chain uses TRBV7-2 and TRBJ2-2, with no clear D. The CDR3 spans 14 residues. From germline, CDR1 is SGHTA and CDR2 FQGNSA. CDR3: CASSYYTDEEPLFF. The sequenced CDR3 bases are TGTGCCAGCAGCTACTACACCGACGAGGAACCG.

This clone was seen many times. The CDR3 goes on 3 residues after the read ends, and that part is filled in from the germline J gene. The rearrangement uses TRBV20-1 and TRBJ1-1, with D possibly matching TRBD1 (6 bases). The CDR3 runs to 13 residues. V lost 5 bases and J 1 base, leaving 11 bases between the germline ends. From germline, CDR1 is DFQATT and CDR2 SNEGSKA (reference sequence). The chain's CDR3 is CSARQDRNTEAFF. The CDR3 bases that were read are TGCAGTGCTCGGCAGGACAGGAACACTGAA.

The table lists this clone with many counts. The read comes to an end 3 residues before the CDR3 does, leaving the germline J gene to fill in the end. The rearrangement joins TRBV5-6 to TRBJ2-1, with 8 bases matching TRBD2. V dropped 2 bases and J dropped 6; count of bases not matched to a gene: 7. Germline assignment: CDR1 SGHDT and CDR2 YYEEEE. This CDR3 has 15 residues. The CDR3 here is CASSFLSGGPNEQFF. The covered CDR3 bases are TGTGCCAGCAGCTTTCTAAGCGGGGGACCCAATGAG.

Ten or more counts support this clone. Read coverage stops 3 residues before the CDR3 terminus; the germline J gene supplies the remainder. This rearrangement joins TRBV9 to TRBJ2-3, with D unclear. Trimming removed 4 bases at V and 4 bases at J, with 10 bases between. The V gene's germline CDR1 is SGDLS and CDR2 YYNGEE. The CDR3 covers 13 residues. CDR3 region: CASSPEVADTQYF. CDR3 DNA (partial): TGTGCCAGCAGCCCAGAGGTGGCAGATACG.

This clone was detected ten times or more. The sequence runs out 3 residues before the end of the CDR3; the remainder is reconstructed from the germline J gene. J is TRBJ1-2 and V is TRBV2; D call uncertain. CDR3 length: 11 residues. In germline, CDR1 is SNHLY, CDR2 FYNNEI. V lost 6 bases, J lost 3 bases, and 5 bases lay in between. The CDR3 DNA, read in part, is TGTGCCAGCAGAGAGGACTATGGC. Protein sequence: CASREDYG. The CDR3 in full is CASREDYGYTF.

Notes on this clone: From the germline J gene comes the end of the CDR3, since the read stops 3 residues before it. The chain joins TRBV19 to TRBJ2-4; 9 bases fit TRBD1. The CDR3 covers 16 residues. V shed 5 bases, J shed 6 bases, and the junction held 11 bases outside the gene matches. The V gene's germline CDR1 is LNHDA and CDR2 SQIVND (reference sequence). The DNA read from the CDR3 is TGTGCCAGTAGTTATCGACCACCGGGACAGGGAAACATT. It is translated as CASSYRPPGQGNI. The whole CDR3 sequence is CASSYRPPGQGNIQYF. Supplemented by reference TRBV19 and TRBJ2-4, the full variable domain reads DGGITQSPKYLFRKEGQNVTLSCEQNLNHDAMYWYRQDPGQGLRLIYYSQIVNDFQKGDIAEGYSVSREKKESFPLTVTSAQKNPTAFYLCASSYRPPGQGNIQYFGAGTRLSVL.

There are many counts of this clone. Read sequence stops 3 residues before the CDR3 end, and the germline J gene provides the missing end. The chain joins TRBV7-6 to TRBJ1-6; 8 bases map to TRBD1. V shed 0 bases, J shed 10 bases, and the junction held 5 bases outside the gene matches. Germline-derived CDR1 and CDR2 are SGHVS and FNYEAQ. The CDR3 runs to 15 residues. The CDR3 spells CASSLAGQGRSPLHF. The sequenced CDR3 bases are TGTGCCAGCAGCTTAGCCGGACAGGGACGATCACCC.

This clone was observed at least ten times. The CDR3 goes on 3 residues after the read ends, and that part is filled in from the germline J gene. The chain links TRBV20-1 to TRBJ1-1; 7 bases align to TRBD1. This CDR3 is 13 amino acids long. V trimming: 6 bases; J trimming: 1 base; junction bases outside the gene matches: 5. Germline CDR1 DFQATT, CDR2 SNEGSKA (reference sequence). The CDR3 DNA, read in part, is TGCAGTGCCGTGGGACAGACGAACACTGAA. Amino acid sequence: CSAVGQTNTE. In full, the CDR3 reads CSAVGQTNTEAFF.

In this sample, this clone turned up many times. Coverage ceases 3 residues before the CDR3 finishes, and the germline J gene fills in the end. The chain employs TRBV20-1 and TRBJ1-5; 8 bases align to TRBD1. With V trimmed by 6 bases and J by 6 bases, 10 bases remained unmatched. The germline CDR1 and CDR2 sequences are DFQATT and SNEGSKA (reference sequence). The CDR3 consists of 14 residues. The covered CDR3 bases are TGCAGTGCCATGGACAGGGTGGGCTTTCAGCCC. Translating gives CSAMDRVGFQP. The complete CDR3 reads CSAMDRVGFQPQHF.

This clone was detected many times. The sequenced fragment ends 3 residues before the CDR3 boundary, so the rest is inferred from the germline J gene. The chain has TRBV19 and TRBJ2-1; 9 bases fit TRBD2. V was clipped by 6 bases and J by 2 bases; unmatched bases: 5. There are 15 residues in the CDR3. The V gene's germline CDR1 is LNHDA and CDR2 SQIVND (reference sequence). CDR3 protein: CASSQREAAYNEQFF. The CDR3 DNA, read in part, is TGTGCCAGTAGCCAGCGGGAGGCCGCCTACAATGAG.

This clone has at least ten counts. The read ends 3 residues early relative to the CDR3; the germline J gene fills the gap. J is TRBJ2-1 and V is TRBV5-1, with D unresolved. Germline CDR1 and CDR2: SGHRS and YFSETQ. Trimming took off 0 bases at V and 7 bases at J, with 14 bases between the two ends. The CDR3 totals 15 residues. Incomplete CDR3 DNA: TGCGCCAGCAGCTTGGCGGCTGGGCTGCCTAATGAG. It codes for CASSLAAGLPNE. The entire CDR3 protein is CASSLAAGLPNEQFF.

The sequenced CDR3 bases are TGTGCCAGCAGCTTGGGGGGGGGAGAAGTAAACACCGGGGAG. This codes for CASSLGGGEVNTGE. The complete CDR3 protein is CASSLGGGEVNTGELFF. The chain links TRBV7-6 to TRBJ2-2; 7 bases map to TRBD2. The CDR3 extends 3 residues past the end of the read, so its final part is completed from the germline J gene. Trimming at V came to 3 bases and at J to 2 bases, leaving 9 bases not matched to a gene. The germline V gene has CDR1 SGHVS and CDR2 FNYEAQ. This CDR3 has 17 amino acids.